Listed below are T cell receptor beta chains from one sample, sequenced in a study of blood T cells in healthy people across ages. TCRdb used MiXCR to reprocess the 5' RACE reads, holding one entry per CDR3 protein. Found here are 500,000 to 550,000 distinct CDR3 sequences, around 24% of them singletons; the top ten hold 8.5% to 9.5%. The same specimen was also included in a second study, on T cells of mothers and their children.

Sequencing was performed on blood. These receptors were collected from a boy under 18 in good health. CDR3s include the opening cysteine and the closing phenylalanine or tryptophan. D genes are given only for firm matches. Clone size appears in some rows only: once, few, many, or a class for an expanded clone.

. TRBJ1-1 . TRBV6-5 CASLWGSNTEAFF TGTGCCAGCCTCTGGGGTTCGAACACTGAAGCTTTCTTT
. TRBJ1-4 many TRBV12-3/TRBV12-4 CASSFPDSNEKLFF TGTGCCAGCAGTTTCCCCGACAGTAATGAAAAACTGTTTTTT
. TRBJ2-5 few TRBV20-1 CSAMGLAPRETQYF TGCAGTGCTATGGGTCTAGCGCCGAGGGAGACCCAGTACTTC
TRBD2 TRBJ2-1 . TRBV10-3 CAISESGAASGVSYNEQFF TGTGCCATCAGTGAGTCGGGCGCGGCTAGCGGGGTCTCCTACAATGAGCAGTTCTTC
. TRBJ2-7 few TRBV20-1 CSARWPGSRNEQYF TGCAGTGCTAGATGGCCGGGATCAAGGAACGAGCAGTACTTC
. TRBJ1-2 . TRBV30 CAGGSFAGTRDYGYTF TGTGCCGGAGGCTCGTTTGCCGGGACAAGAGACTATGGCTACACCTTC
. TRBJ2-3 few TRBV2 CASSDLQGLTDTQYF TGTGCCAGCAGTGACCTGCAAGGGCTCACAGATACGCAGTATTTT
. TRBJ1-2 . TRBV10-3 CAISWSRGMDYTF TGTGCCATATCATGGTCGAGGGGAATGGACTACACCTTC
TRBD1 TRBJ1-3 few TRBV7-2 CASSAVSLLQGASGNTIYF TGTGCCAGCAGCGCCGTGTCCCTCCTTCAGGGGGCTTCTGGAAACACCATATATTTT
TRBD1 TRBJ1-4 few TRBV29-1 CSVWTGGDEKLFF TGCAGCGTCTGGACAGGGGGTGATGAAAAACTGTTTTTT